Shown below are 20 T cell receptor beta chains from a single sample sequenced in a study of T cells in Graves' hyperthyroidism and ophthalmopathy. RNA transcripts served as the template for amplifying TCR beta CDR3 regions. The TCR CDR3 first-round RT-PCR relied on the HTBI primer set. One entry per CDR3 protein, called by TCRdb with MiXCR from the multiplex PCR reads. The profile shows 610,000 or so distinct CDR3 sequences, about half of them singletons. Sequenced input: peripheral blood or thyroid tissue (not recorded which). Source of these receptors: a woman younger than 30 with Graves' hyperthyroidism.

This clonotype was found many times. The genes are TRBV10-3 and TRBJ1-5, with D possibly TRBD1 on 6 matching bases. Trimming left V 4 bases short and J 3 bases short, with 13 bases between. The CDR3 runs to 15 residues. CDR1 is ENHRY, CDR2 SYGVKD, per germline. CDR3 region: CAISGGGAVNQPQHF. The CDR3 nucleotides are TGTGCCATCAGTGGAGGGGGGGCGGTCAATCAGCCCCAGCATTTT.

J is TRBJ1-5 and V is TRBV7-6; D gene uncertain. The CDR3 sequence is 13 residues long. V lost 2 bases, J lost 4 bases, and 6 bases lay in between. Germline V gene lookup returns CDR1 SGHVS and CDR2 FNYEAQ. CDR3 residues: CASSLNLNQPQHF. The CDR3 DNA follows: TGTGCCAGCAGCTTAAATCTAAATCAGCCCCAGCATTTT. Complete variable domain (other parts from reference TRBV7-6 and TRBJ1-5): GAGVSQSPRYKVTKRGQDVALRCDPISGHVSLYWYRQALGQGPEFLTYFNYEAQQDKSGLPNDRFSAERPEGSISTLTIQRTEQRDSAMYRCASSLNLNQPQHFGDGTRLSIL.

As concerns this clonotype: This may come from a read error, since a much larger clone is one base off. This chain's CDR3 is CASSPGGQENTKYF. The DNA of the CDR3 is TGTGCCAGCTCCCCCGGGGGGCAAGAAAACACCAAATATTTT. The V and J genes are TRBV6-1 and TRBJ1-3; D possibly corresponds to TRBD1 (6 bases). CDR3 length: 14 amino acids. Germline loops: CDR1 MNHNS, CDR2 SASEGT.

The gene calls are TRBV7-8 and TRBJ1-6; 9 bases agree with TRBD1. Germline trimming cut 1 base from V and 13 bases from J; bases unmatched to any gene: 17. This CDR3 has 18 amino acids. Germline CDR1 reads SGHVS; CDR2 reads FQNEAQ. CDR3 loop: CASSLDIYRDRVTQPLHF. CDR3 sequence (DNA): TGTGCCAGCAGCTTAGATATCTACCGGGACAGGGTCACTCAGCCCCTCCACTTT.

J is TRBJ2-1 and V is TRBV20-1, with 7 bases fitting TRBD2. The CDR3 runs 14 residues. Germline V gene data show CDR1 as DFQATT and CDR2 as SNEGSKA (reference sequence). Unmatched junction bases numbered 11, after V lost 0 bases and J lost 12 bases. The CDR3 region is CSARDFREDWGQFF. The DNA of the CDR3 is TGCAGTGCTAGAGATTTTCGGGAGGACTGGGGGCAGTTCTTC.

This clonotype came up many times. The chain combines TRBV19 with TRBJ1-4; D is ambiguous. Germline CDR1 is LNHDA and CDR2 is SQIVND (reference sequence). This CDR3 is 15 amino acids long. V gave up 5 bases and J gave up 7 bases, with 17 bases separating them. CDR3 nucleotide sequence: TGTGCCAGTAGTGGCGCGGTGGCAACTGGTGAAAAACTGTTTTTT. This sequence encodes CASSGAVATGEKLFF. The whole variable domain, remainder taken from reference TRBV19 and TRBJ1-4, is DGGITQSPKYLFRKEGQNVTLSCEQNLNHDAMYWYRQDPGQGLRLIYYSQIVNDFQKGDIAEGYSVSREKKESFPLTVTSAQKNPTAFYLCASSGAVATGEKLFFGSGTQLSVL.

This sequence joins TRBV7-2 and TRBJ2-7; a possible D gene is TRBD2 (5 bases). Germline loops: CDR1 SGHTA, CDR2 FQGNSA. The CDR3 has 15 residues. V lost 3 bases and J lost 4, with 16 bases in between. CDR3 amino acids: CASSFRNSGTYEQYF. CDR3 coding DNA: TGTGCCAGCAGCTTTCGGAACAGCGGAACTTACGAGCAGTACTTC.

This rearrangement joins TRBV29-1 to TRBJ1-1; 7 nucleotides agree with TRBD1. This CDR3 is built from 13 residues. Germline V gene lookup returns CDR1 SQVTM and CDR2 ANQGSEA. J lost 4 bases, V lost 5 bases, and 7 bases had no gene match. CDR3 amino acids: CSVRQGGITEAFF. CDR3 DNA sequence: TGCAGCGTTAGACAGGGAGGCATCACTGAAGCTTTCTTT.

This chain uses TRBV29-1 with TRBJ2-7; TRBD1 is a possible D gene (6 bases). V was clipped by 8 bases and J by 2 bases, with 13 bases between them. The germline V gene has CDR1 SQVTM and CDR2 ANQGSEA. The CDR3 has 12 amino acids. The CDR3 DNA follows: TGCAGCTTGGGGGCAGGAACCTACGAGCAGTACTTC. This translates into CSLGAGTYEQYF.

This clonotype was observed many times. V and J are TRBV19 and TRBJ2-7, with D possibly TRBD2 on 5 matching bases. CDR1 and CDR2 (germline): LNHDA, SQIVND (reference sequence). The CDR3 extends over 13 amino acids. V was clipped by 4 bases and J by 1 base, with 8 bases between them. The CDR3 nucleotides read TGTGCCAGTAGTACAGGACTTTCCTACGAGCAGTACTTC. Translated: CASSTGLSYEQYF.

In its sample, this clonotype was seen many times. The rearrangement uses TRBV19 and TRBJ2-3, with TRBD2 matching over 7 bases. Germline-derived CDR1 and CDR2 are LNHDA and SQIVND (reference sequence). V was pared by 9 bases and J by 1 base, with 7 bases of the junction left unmatched. The CDR3 sequence is 14 residues long. The CDR3 nucleotides read TGTGCCAGCAGAAGGCTAGCGGGCACAGATACGCAGTATTTT. Translated, it gives CASRRLAGTDTQYF.

Ten or more counts support this clonotype. The chain uses TRBV6-5 and TRBJ1-5; 7 bases are a match to TRBD1. V lost 11 bases and J lost 0; bases outside the gene matches: 10. This CDR3 contains 15 residues. Germline CDR1 and CDR2: MNHEY and SVGAGI. The CDR3, as DNA: TGTGCCGGTGACAGGGTTTGGGCTAGCAATCAGCCCCAGCATTTT. This gives the protein CAGDRVWASNQPQHF.

The chain has TRBV5-8 and TRBJ1-2, with 7 bases fitting TRBD1. The germline CDR1 and CDR2 sequences are SGHTS and YDEGEE. V trimming: 3 bases; J trimming: 8 bases; junction bases outside the gene matches: 7. The CDR3 consists of 13 residues. CDR3 bases: TGTGCCAGCAGCTCAGGGGGTTCGTCCGGCTACACCTTC. Translation gives CASSSGGSSGYTF.

Notes on this clonotype: Being one base from a much bigger clone, this may be a read error. The chain employs TRBV6-5 and TRBJ2-7, with D possibly TRBD2 on 5 matching bases. Germline values: CDR1 MNHEY, CDR2 SVGAGI. The CDR3 runs 16 residues. CDR3 in DNA: TGTGCCAGCAGTTATCTCAGCGGAGGAAGCTCCTACGAGCGGTACTTC. Residues: CASSYLSGGSSYERYF.

This clonotype was recorded at least ten times. The chain combines TRBV20-1 with TRBJ1-2; maybe TRBD1 (6 bases). Germline V lookup: CDR1 DFQATT, CDR2 SNEGSKA (reference sequence). This CDR3 region has 12 residues. V was clipped by 6 bases and J by 12 bases, with 20 bases between them. The CDR3 is CSALSAGEDNTF. CDR3 coding DNA: TGCAGTGCCTTGAGCGCAGGGGAAGACAACACCTTC.

As concerns this clonotype: Here the CDR3 omits its conserved ending phenylalanine or tryptophan, so a read error is the likely source. This chain joins TRBV4-2 and TRBJ1-5, with a weak D call TRBD1 (6 bases). The length of the CDR3 is 14 residues. Trimming cost V 2 bases and J 7 bases, with 12 bases left between them. Per the germline V gene, CDR1 is LGHNA and CDR2 is YNFKEQ. CDR3 bases: TGTGCCAGCAGCCAAAAACAGGGAGAACAGCCCCAGCATCTT. Translating gives CASSQKQGEQPQHL.

Ten or more counts support this clonotype. The rearrangement uses TRBV7-6 and TRBJ2-2; TRBD1 matches at 9 bases. Trimming cost V 5 bases and J 7 bases; bases outside gene matches: 11. This CDR3 spans 16 amino acids. Per germline, CDR1 SGHVS and CDR2 FNYEAQ. The DNA for the CDR3 is TGTGCCAGCAGCCATATTCCGGGACAGGGCCACGGGGAGCTGTTTTTT. Amino acids: CASSHIPGQGHGELFF. The full variable domain, in which reference TRBV7-6 and TRBJ2-2 provide the parts outside the CDR3, is GAGVSQSPRYKVTKRGQDVALRCDPISGHVSLYWYRQALGQGPEFLTYFNYEAQQDKSGLPNDRFSAERPEGSISTLTIQRTEQRDSAMYRCASSHIPGQGHGELFFGEGSRLTVL.

This clonotype came up many times. The rearrangement links TRBV24-1 to TRBJ2-7; TRBD1 matches 11 bases. The CDR3 runs 15 residues. V gave up 3 bases and J gave up 3 bases; unmatched junction bases: 3. Germline-derived CDR1 and CDR2 are KGHDR and SFDVKD. CDR3 DNA: TGTGCCACCAGTGATCGGACAGGGGGCTTCTACGAGCAGTACTTC. Amino acid sequence: CATSDRTGGFYEQYF.

The chain has TRBV18 and TRBJ2-5, with 10 nucleotides matching TRBD2. This CDR3 is built from 16 residues. V trimming: 1 base; J trimming: 1 base; junction bases outside the gene matches: 3. Germline V CDR1 and CDR2: KGHSH, LQKENI. The CDR3 bases are TGTGCCAGCTCACCACTAGAGCGGGAGGGCCAAGAGACCCAGTACTTC. This gives the protein CASSPLEREGQETQYF. Looking up the rest from reference TRBV18 and TRBJ2-5 gives the full variable domain: NAGVMQNPRHLVRRRGQEARLRCSPMKGHSHVYWYRQLPEEGLKFMVYLQKENIIDESGMPKERFSAEFPKEGPSILRIQQVVRGDSAAYFCASSPLEREGQETQYFGPGTRLLVL.

As to this clonotype: This sequence may be a read error, since a much larger clone differs from it by one base. This chain connects TRBV5-5 to TRBJ1-1, with D tentatively TRBD1 (5 bases). Germline CDR1 SGHKS, CDR2 YYEKEE (reference sequence). Trimming cost V 1 base and J 1 base, with 11 bases left between them. This CDR3 is built from 15 residues. CDR3 sequence (DNA): TGTGCCAGCAGCTTGAAGACTGGGGGGAACACTGAAGCTTTCTTT. Translation: CASSLKTGGNTEAFF.